Reported below is one T cell receptor (beta chain). The sample originates from a study of blood T cell repertoires in COVID-19. Study overall: In each case, the material was cDNA or gDNA derived from T cells, B-cell-depleted T cells, or PBMCs.

Sequenced by immunoSEQ multiplex PCR; TCRdb stores in-frame clones only, minus some. The sample shows 360,000 or so clones, roughly 87% of them seen only once. Germline loops: CDR1 SGHRS, CDR2 YFSETQ. This CDR3 has 13 amino acids. V dropped 0 bases and J dropped 4 bases, with 4 bases sitting between them. The sequence was collected from a woman under 40 who had recovered from COVID-19. The sequencing input was PBMCs or T cells enriched from blood (not recorded which). The rearrangement links TRBV5-1 to TRBJ2-2; no clear D gene. Here the CDR3 DNA reads TGCGCCAGCAGCTTGGCACTCACCGGGGAGCTGTTTTTT. Translation gives CASSLALTGELFF.